A selection of T cell receptor beta chains follows, all from one sample in a study of cytomegalovirus exposure and HLA in healthy donors. Generated by immunoSEQ multiplex PCR, the TCRdb table keeps only in-frame clones and is missing some. This table holds under 200,000 clones, around 80% found once. Sequenced input: PBMCs. The receptor set was obtained from a man aged 35-49 years in good health and CMV-seronegative. The CDR3 runs from the conserved cysteine through the conserved F or W. Fields, in order: J gene, D gene, clone size, V gene, CDR3 length, CDR3 DNA, CDR3 protein. D genes are given only for firm matches. Clone size is given for some rows only: seen once, a few or many times, or a class if the clone is expanded.

TRBJ1-2	.	.	TRBV2	13	TGTGCCAGCAGTCCCCAGGGAAGAAGTGGCTACACCTTC	CASSPQGRSGYTF
TRBJ2-7	.	.	TRBV29-1	13	TGCAGCGCCGCGCGGGACAGTGGAGACGAGCAGTACTTC	CSAARDSGDEQYF
TRBJ2-7	.	.	TRBV7-2	15	TGTGCCAGCACCATCAGTGCGGGAAGTTCCTACGAGCAGTACTTC	CASTISAGSSYEQYF
TRBJ2-7	.	.	TRBV6-7	16	TGTGCCAGCATCTCCAAGCCGATACGGGACTCCTACGAGCAGTACTTC	CASISKPIRDSYEQYF
TRBJ1-5	.	.	TRBV7-2	13	TGTGCCAGCAGCTTAGGCAGGGATCAGCCCCAGCATTTT	CASSLGRDQPQHF
TRBJ2-1	.	.	TRBV5-1	15	TGCGCCAGCAACGCGGGCGGACTTCACCGCAATGAGCAGTTCTTC	CASNAGGLHRNEQFF
TRBJ2-7	TRBD1	.	TRBV29-1	14	TGCAGCATACTTCCCGGACAGGGGTCGGGAGAGCAGTACTTC	CSILPGQGSGEQYF
TRBJ1-4	.	.	TRBV2	14	TGTGCCAGCAGTGGGACAGTAACTAATGAAAAACTGTTTTTT	CASSGTVTNEKLFF
TRBJ1-2	.	.	TRBV19	15	TGTGCCAGTAGTACATGGACAGCGTTAAGCTATGGCTACACCTTC	CASSTWTALSYGYTF
TRBJ1-2	.	once	TRBV19	13	TGTGCCAGTAGTATGGCGGGGGCCTATGGCTACACCTTC	CASSMAGAYGYTF
TRBJ1-1	.	.	TRBV7-9	13	TGTGCCAGCAGCTATACAGGTAGCATTGAAGCTTTCTTT	CASSYTGSIEAFF
TRBJ2-6	.	.	TRBV4-1	15	TGCGCCAGCAGCCCGCGGGCTGCTGGGGCCAACGTCCTGACTTTC	CASSPRAAGANVLTF
TRBJ2-2	.	.	TRBV7-2	16	TGTGCCAGCAGCTTAGCGGGGGGACTTGTAGCAGGGGAGCTGTTTTTT	CASSLAGGLVAGELFF
TRBJ1-2	.	.	TRBV5-4	15	TGTGCCAGCAGCTTTCCAGGGGCCCCTAACTATGGCTACACCTTC	CASSFPGAPNYGYTF
TRBJ1-1	.	.	TRBV2	14	TGTGCCAGCAGTGATCGACAGGACGTCACTGAAGCTTTCTTT	CASSDRQDVTEAFF
TRBJ2-1	.	.	TRBV11-2	17	TGTGCCAGCAGCCAACAGGCGGCCCTCCGAACCTACAATGAGCAGTTCTTC	CASSQQAALRTYNEQFF